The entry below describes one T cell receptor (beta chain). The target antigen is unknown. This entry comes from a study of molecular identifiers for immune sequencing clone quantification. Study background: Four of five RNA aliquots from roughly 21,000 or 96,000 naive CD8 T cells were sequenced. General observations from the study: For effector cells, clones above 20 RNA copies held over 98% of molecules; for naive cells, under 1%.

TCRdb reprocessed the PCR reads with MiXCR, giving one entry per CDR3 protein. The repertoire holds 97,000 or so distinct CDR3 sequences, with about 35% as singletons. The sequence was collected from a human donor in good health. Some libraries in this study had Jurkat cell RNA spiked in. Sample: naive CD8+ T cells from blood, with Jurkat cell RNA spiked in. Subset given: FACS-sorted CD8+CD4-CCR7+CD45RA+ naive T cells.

The CDR3 is CASSGSRYSRGPAYEQYF. DNA of the CDR3: TGTGCCAGCAGCGGAAGTAGATATTCCAGGGGGCCAGCCTACGAGCAGTACTTC. This chain uses TRBV21-1 with TRBJ2-7; TRBD1 is the table's D call and was not checked against the DNA. TRBV21-1 is flagged as a pseudogene. This CDR3 has 18 residues.